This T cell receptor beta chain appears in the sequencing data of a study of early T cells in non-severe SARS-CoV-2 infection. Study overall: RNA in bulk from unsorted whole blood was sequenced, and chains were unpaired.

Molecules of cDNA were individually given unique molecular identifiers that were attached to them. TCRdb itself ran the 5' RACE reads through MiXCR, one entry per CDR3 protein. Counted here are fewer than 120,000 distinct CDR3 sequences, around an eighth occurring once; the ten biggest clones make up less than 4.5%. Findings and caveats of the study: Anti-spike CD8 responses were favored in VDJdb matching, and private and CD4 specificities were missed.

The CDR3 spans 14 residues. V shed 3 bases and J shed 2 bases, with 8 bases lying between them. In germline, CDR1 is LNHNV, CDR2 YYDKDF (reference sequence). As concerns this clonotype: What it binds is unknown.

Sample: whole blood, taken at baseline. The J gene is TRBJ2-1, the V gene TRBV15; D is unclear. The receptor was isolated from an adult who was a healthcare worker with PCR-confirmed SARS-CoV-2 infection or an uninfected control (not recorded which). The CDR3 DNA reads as TGTGCCACCAGCAGGGGGAACACCTACAATGAGCAGTTCTTC. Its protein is CATSRGNTYNEQFF.